These 21 T cell receptor beta chains came from one sample sequenced in a study of blood T cell repertoires in COVID-19. The assay was immunoSEQ multiplex PCR, and TCRdb's table has in-frame clones only and misses some. In the table there are approximately 170,000 clones, approximately 90% of which are singletons. Input material: peripheral blood. The receptors derive from a man between 18 and 29 years old with COVID-19, enrolled during active disease.

The chain links TRBV15 to TRBJ2-7; the match to TRBD2 covers 7 bases. Germline V gives CDR1 LNHNV, CDR2 YYDKDF (reference sequence). Germline trimming cut 3 bases from V and 0 bases from J; bases unmatched to any gene: 5. The CDR3 contains 15 residues. CDR3 sequence reads: CATSRGGSSSYEQYF. CDR3 nucleotides: TGTGCCACCAGCAGGGGAGGGTCCAGCTCCTACGAGCAGTACTTC.

The J gene is TRBJ1-5, the V gene TRBV4-3, with D unresolved. Germline loops: CDR1 LGHNA, CDR2 YSLEER. The V end was cut by 0 bases, the J end by 3 bases, with 12 bases between. The CDR3 is 16 residues long. The CDR3 loop reads CASSQEGWSYNQPQHF. CDR3 coding DNA: TGCGCCAGCAGCCAAGAGGGTTGGAGTTACAATCAGCCCCAGCATTTT.

The J gene is TRBJ1-1, the V gene TRBV28, with 7 positions matching TRBD1. The CDR3 runs to 14 residues. Unmatched junction bases numbered 7, after V lost 4 bases and J lost 5 bases. The germline gives CDR1 MDHEN, CDR2 SYDVKM. This chain's CDR3 is CASSYDRVETEAFF. The CDR3 DNA follows: TGTGCCAGCAGTTACGACAGGGTTGAGACTGAAGCTTTCTTT.

This clone was seen just once. The rearrangement joins TRBV9 to TRBJ2-2; 11 bases line up with TRBD2. Germline V CDR1 and CDR2: SGDLS, YYNGEE. The CDR3 contains 17 residues. The ends lost 4 bases at V and 1 base at J; junction bases unmatched: 6. The CDR3 nucleotides are TGTGCCAGCAGCCTACAAACTAGCGGGAGGAACACCGGGGAGCTGTTTTTT. It yields the protein CASSLQTSGRNTGELFF.

The chain uses TRBV7-9 and TRBJ1-2; D perhaps matches TRBD1 (6 bases). CDR3 length: 17 residues. The ends were cut back, 3 bases at V and 3 bases at J, with 20 bases in the middle. Germline values: CDR1 SEHNR, CDR2 FQNEAQ (reference sequence). For the CDR3, the DNA is TGTGCCAGCAGCTTCCCCCGGGACACACCCGGGGACTATGGCTACACCTTC. Protein: CASSFPRDTPGDYGYTF. Full variable domain (rest looked up from reference TRBV7-9 and TRBJ1-2): DTGVSQNPRHKITKRGQNVTFRCDPISEHNRLYWYRQTLGQGPEFLTYFQNEAQLEKSRLLSDRFSAERPKGSFSTLEIQRTEQGDSAMYLCASSFPRDTPGDYGYTFGSGTRLTVV.

The CDR3 protein is CASSQVTLARTGELFF. The CDR3 DNA sequence: TGTGCCAGCAGCCAAGTAACACTAGCGCGGACCGGGGAGCTGTTTTTT. The gene calls are TRBV4-2 and TRBJ2-2; 7 nucleotides align to TRBD2. CDR3 length equals 16 residues. J was trimmed by 5 bases and V by 1 base; bases with no gene match: 7. Germline assignment: CDR1 LGHNA and CDR2 YNFKEQ.

This chain uses TRBV2 with TRBJ1-5, with unresolved D. CDR1 is SNHLY and CDR2 is FYNNEI in the germline V gene. With 8 bases removed from V and 2 bases from J, the gap between germline ends came to 10 bases. This CDR3 has 13 residues. The CDR3 sequence: CASGREGNQPQHF. In DNA, the CDR3 is TGTGCCAGCGGGCGGGAGGGCAATCAGCCCCAGCATTTT.

Points on this clone: One junction end disagrees with the germline gene, perhaps due to a read error. The chain recombines TRBV28 with TRBJ1-4; D is unclear. This CDR3 spans 17 amino acids. The V gene's germline CDR1 is MDHEN and CDR2 SYDVKM. CDR3 nucleotide sequence: TGTGCCAGCACCCCCAGAGTAGGTGTTGCAACTAATGAAAAACTGCTTTTT. Translated, it gives CASTPRVGVATNEKLLF.

About this clone itself: A junction boundary mismatches the germline segment, possibly from a read error. The rearrangement joins TRBV5-4 to TRBJ1-4, with a possible D match to TRBD1 (5 bases). Germline CDR1 is SGHNT and CDR2 is YYREEE (reference sequence). This CDR3 is built from 15 residues. The chain's CDR3 is CASSPWGRSNEKLLF. The DNA of the CDR3 is TGTGCCAGCAGCCCCTGGGGGAGGAGTAATGAAAAACTGCTTTTT.

The CDR3 sequence is CASSPNKDRGLYQPQHF. For the CDR3, the DNA is TGTGCCAGCAGCCCCAATAAGGACCGCGGGCTCTATCAGCCCCAGCATTTT. The chain employs TRBV7-6 and TRBJ1-5; D is uncertain. The V end was cut by 5 bases, the J end by 5 bases, with 22 bases between. The length of the CDR3 is 17 residues. CDR1 is SGHVS, CDR2 FNYEAQ, per germline.

As DNA, the CDR3 is TGTGCCAGTAGTATGAGCCAGGGTGGTCAGCCCCAGCATTTT. Its translation is CASSMSQGGQPQHF. This chain uses TRBV19 with TRBJ1-5; TRBD1 is a possible D gene (5 bases). Germline CDR1 and CDR2: LNHDA and SQIVND (reference sequence). The CDR3 spans 14 residues. V was cut by 3 bases and J by 6 bases, with 12 bases left in between. The whole variable domain, remainder taken from reference TRBV19 and TRBJ1-5, is DGGITQSPKYLFRKEGQNVTLSCEQNLNHDAMYWYRQDPGQGLRLIYYSQIVNDFQKGDIAEGYSVSREKKESFPLTVTSAQKNPTAFYLCASSMSQGGQPQHFGDGTRLSIL.

Comment on this clone: The identical CDR3 is also encoded by other nucleotide sequences in the sample. The V call is TRBV5-1, the J call TRBJ2-7; 10 bases are shared with TRBD1. J was trimmed by 4 bases and V by 0 bases; bases with no gene match: 1. Germline CDR1 SGHRS, CDR2 YFSETQ. The CDR3 is made up of 14 amino acids. The CDR3: CASSLGQGAYEQYF. CDR3 coding DNA: TGCGCCAGCAGCTTGGGACAGGGGGCTTACGAGCAGTACTTC.

The chain joins TRBV5-6 to TRBJ2-1; tentatively, D is TRBD2 (5 bases). V lost 5 bases, J lost 8 bases, and 14 bases lay in between. Germline V gene data show CDR1 as SGHDT and CDR2 as YYEEEE. The CDR3 runs to 13 residues. CDR3 DNA sequence: TGTGCCAGCAGGTTGAATCCCGGGGATGAGCAGTTCTTC. Protein sequence: CASRLNPGDEQFF.

The chain combines TRBV4-2 with TRBJ2-7, with 9 bases matching TRBD1. The CDR3 runs to 19 residues. V trimming: 4 bases; J trimming: 0 bases; junction bases outside the gene matches: 16. Germline CDR1 reads LGHNA; CDR2 reads YNFKEQ. The CDR3 coding sequence is TGTGCCAGCAGCCTTGCTATTAGGACAGGGGTAAAATACTCCTACGAGCAGTACTTC. Its translation is CASSLAIRTGVKYSYEQYF.

The V gene is TRBV27, the J gene TRBJ2-2; D is uncertain. Germline CDR1 reads MNHEY; CDR2 reads SMNVEV (reference sequence). V lost 6 bases and J lost 7, with 12 bases in between. The CDR3 is made up of 13 amino acids. CDR3 loop: CASSQRSHGELFF. The CDR3, as DNA: TGTGCCAGCAGCCAGAGGAGCCACGGGGAGCTGTTTTTT.

This chain uses TRBV14 with TRBJ1-4; D gene ambiguous. Germline V gene sequence: CDR1 SGHDN, CDR2 FVKESK. V lost 2 bases, J lost 12 bases, and 13 bases lay in between. CDR3 length: 13 residues. DNA for the CDR3: TGTGCCAGCAGCCAATTCCGCAAGTGGCAACTGTTTTTT. It translates to CASSQFRKWQLFF.

The chain is built from TRBV28 and TRBJ1-2, with TRBD1 matching 9 bases. V lost 6 bases and J lost 7; bases outside the gene matches: 12. The CDR3 length is 15 residues. CDR1 MDHEN and CDR2 SYDVKM come from the germline V gene. In DNA form, the CDR3 reads TGTGCCAGCAGACCCCCGGGACAGGGTTTTTCTGGCTACACCTTC. Protein sequence: CASRPPGQGFSGYTF.

The chain joins TRBV7-2 to TRBJ1-6; D not certain. V lost 1 base, J lost 0 bases, and 10 bases lay in between. The CDR3 sequence is 17 residues long. The germline gives CDR1 SGHTA, CDR2 FQGNSA. The CDR3 DNA is TGTGCCAGCAGCTTAGGGCGGGTAGGCTCCTATAATTCACCCCTCCACTTT. Its protein is CASSLGRVGSYNSPLHF.

The gene calls are TRBV29-1 and TRBJ1-3; a weak D match, TRBD1 (5 bases). This CDR3 is 13 amino acids long. Trimming shortened V by 6 bases and J by 4 bases, and 13 bases separated the two germline ends. CDR1 SQVTM and CDR2 ANQGSEA come from the germline V gene. CDR3 nucleotides: TGCAGCGTCGGAGGGGCCTACGGAAACACCATATATTTT. It codes for CSVGGAYGNTIYF.

This clone was seen a single time. CDR3 protein: CASSAPRTGVFEQYF. CDR3 DNA sequence: TGTGCCAGCAGCGCCCCAAGGACAGGGGTTTTCGAGCAGTACTTC. The chain combines TRBV7-2 with TRBJ2-7, with 9 bases lining up with TRBD1. Germline V lookup: CDR1 SGHTA, CDR2 FQGNSA. The length of the CDR3 is 15 residues. The V segment lost 5 bases and the J segment 6 bases; nucleotides outside the gene matches: 11. Full variable domain (outside the CDR3, taken from reference TRBV7-2 and TRBJ2-7): GAGVSQSPSNKVTEKGKDVELRCDPISGHTALYWYRQSLGQGLEFLIYFQGNSAPDKSGLPSDRFSAERTGGSVSTLTIQRTQQEDSAVYLCASSAPRTGVFEQYFGPGTRLTVT.

This sequence joins TRBV28 and TRBJ2-7, with D uncertain. Germline CDR1 MDHEN, CDR2 SYDVKM. This CDR3 region has 17 residues. V gave up 0 bases and J gave up 6 bases, with 21 bases separating them. The DNA for the CDR3 is TGTGCCAGCAGTTTATGCTCGATTTATGACTCCTATTGCGAGCAGTACTTC. It yields the protein CASSLCSIYDSYCEQYF.